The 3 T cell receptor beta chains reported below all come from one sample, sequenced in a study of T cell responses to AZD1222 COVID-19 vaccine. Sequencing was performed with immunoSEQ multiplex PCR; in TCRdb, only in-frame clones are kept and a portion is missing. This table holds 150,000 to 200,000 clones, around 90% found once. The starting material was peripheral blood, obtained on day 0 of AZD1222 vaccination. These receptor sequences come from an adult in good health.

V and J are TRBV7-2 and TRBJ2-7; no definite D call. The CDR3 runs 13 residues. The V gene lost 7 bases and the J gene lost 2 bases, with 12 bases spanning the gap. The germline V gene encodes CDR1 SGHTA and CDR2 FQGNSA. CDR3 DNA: TGTGCCAGCACCCCCGGACCGACCTACGAGCAGTACTTC. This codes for CASTPGPTYEQYF.

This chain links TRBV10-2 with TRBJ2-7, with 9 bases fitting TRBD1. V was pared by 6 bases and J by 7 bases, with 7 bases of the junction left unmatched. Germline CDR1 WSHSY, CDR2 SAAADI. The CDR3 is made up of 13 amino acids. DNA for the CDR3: TGCGCCAGCAGGGAACAGGGGGCTGGGGAGCAGTACTTC. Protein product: CASREQGAGEQYF.

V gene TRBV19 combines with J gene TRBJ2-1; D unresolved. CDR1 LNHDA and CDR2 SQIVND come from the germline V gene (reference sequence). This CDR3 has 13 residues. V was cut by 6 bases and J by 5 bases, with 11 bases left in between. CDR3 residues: CASRLDVHNEQFF. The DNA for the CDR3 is TGTGCCAGTAGATTAGATGTTCACAATGAGCAGTTCTTC.